This entry is about one T cell receptor (beta chain). These data originate in a study of cytomegalovirus exposure and HLA in healthy donors. This CDR3 is built from 15 residues. Per germline, CDR1 KGHSH and CDR2 LQKENI. Between the trimmed V and J ends, which lost 0 bases and 4 bases, there was a span of 13 bases. The study ran its PCR with 60 Vbeta and 13 Jbeta primers. Assay: immunoSEQ multiplex PCR; the TCRdb copy retains only in-frame clones and omits some. The sample includes about 200,000 clones, approximately 86% of them seen just once. The specimen sequenced was PBMCs. The TCR originated in a woman in her 30s in good health and CMV-seronegative. The rearrangement links TRBV18 to TRBJ2-7; maybe TRBD1 (5 bases). CDR3: CASSPPVSGLYEQYF. In DNA, the CDR3 is TGTGCCAGCTCACCACCGGTGTCAGGGCTTTACGAGCAGTACTTC. Together with reference TRBV18 and TRBJ2-7, the CDR3 gives the full variable domain: NAGVMQNPRHLVRRRGQEARLRCSPMKGHSHVYWYRQLPEEGLKFMVYLQKENIIDESGMPKERFSAEFPKEGPSILRIQQVVRGDSAAYFCASSPPVSGLYEQYFGPGTRLTVT.